The sample holds a few counts of the clone carrying this T cell receptor beta chain. Its antigen is undetermined. The sample originates from a study of Graves' ophthalmopathy and Graves' hyperthyroidism. For the study at large: Samples of peripheral blood were obtained at initial diagnosis, prior to treatment of any kind. Findings and caveats of the study: A 13-signature model separated ophthalmopathy from stable hyperthyroidism, just over 85% sensitivity, around 81% specificity.

RNA transcripts were the template, and TCR beta CDR3 regions were amplified from them. HTBI primers were employed in first-round RT-PCR, then a second-round multiplex PCR followed. Each CDR3 protein is one row after TCRdb ran MiXCR on the multiplex PCR reads. The data show 230,000 or so distinct CDR3 sequences, 45% seen once. All donors with ophthalmopathy were recorded as having moderate-to-severe activity, CAS ≥3, NOSPECS ≥4 and a duration under 3 months. The sequenced material came from peripheral blood. The TCR comes from an adult man with Graves' ophthalmopathy.

CDR3: CASSAQRNQPQHF. The CDR3 DNA sequence: TGTGCCAGCAGTGCGCAGCGCAATCAGCCCCAGCATTTT. V usage is TRBV2 and J usage is TRBJ1-5; D is ambiguous. Germline values: CDR1 SNHLY, CDR2 FYNNEI. V lost 4 bases to trimming and J lost 2 bases, with 6 bases between them. The CDR3 extends over 13 amino acids.